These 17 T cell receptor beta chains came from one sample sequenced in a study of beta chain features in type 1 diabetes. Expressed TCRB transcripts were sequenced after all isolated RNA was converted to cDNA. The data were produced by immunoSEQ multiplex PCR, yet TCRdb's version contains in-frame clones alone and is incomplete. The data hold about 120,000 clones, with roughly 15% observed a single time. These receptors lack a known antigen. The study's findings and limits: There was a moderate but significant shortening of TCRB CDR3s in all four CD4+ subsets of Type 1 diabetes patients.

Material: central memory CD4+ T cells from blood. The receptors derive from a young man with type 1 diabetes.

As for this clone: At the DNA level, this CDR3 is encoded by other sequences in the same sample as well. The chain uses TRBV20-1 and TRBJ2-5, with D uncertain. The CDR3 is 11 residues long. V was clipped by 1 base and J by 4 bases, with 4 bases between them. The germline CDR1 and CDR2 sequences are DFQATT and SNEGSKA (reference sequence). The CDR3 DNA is TGCAGTGCTAGAGGGGCAGAGACCCAGTACTTC. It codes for CSARGAETQYF.

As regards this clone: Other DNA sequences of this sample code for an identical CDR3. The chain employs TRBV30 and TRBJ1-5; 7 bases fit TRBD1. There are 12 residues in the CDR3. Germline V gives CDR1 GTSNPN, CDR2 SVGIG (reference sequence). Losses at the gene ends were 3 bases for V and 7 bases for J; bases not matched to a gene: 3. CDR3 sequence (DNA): TGTGCCTGGAGCAGGGGGAACCAGCCCCAGCATTTT. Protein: CAWSRGNQPQHF.

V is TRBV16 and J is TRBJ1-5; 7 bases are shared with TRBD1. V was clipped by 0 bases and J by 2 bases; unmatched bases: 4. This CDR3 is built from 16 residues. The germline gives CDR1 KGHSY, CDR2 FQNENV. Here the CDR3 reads CASSQSGGAGNQPQHF. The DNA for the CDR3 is TGTGCCAGCAGCCAATCAGGGGGCGCGGGCAATCAGCCCCAGCATTTT.

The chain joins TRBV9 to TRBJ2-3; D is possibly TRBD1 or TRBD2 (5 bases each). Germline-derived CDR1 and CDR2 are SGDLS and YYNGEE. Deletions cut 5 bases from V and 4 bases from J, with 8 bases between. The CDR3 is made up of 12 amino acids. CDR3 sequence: CASSEGSDTQYF. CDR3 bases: TGTGCCAGCAGTGAGGGGTCAGATACGCAGTATTTT. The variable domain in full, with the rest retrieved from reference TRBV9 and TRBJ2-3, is DSGVTQTPKHLITATGQRVTLRCSPRSGDLSVYWYQQSLDQGLQFLIQYYNGEERAKGNILERFSAQQFPDLHSELNLSSLELGDSALYFCASSEGSDTQYFGPGTRLTVL.

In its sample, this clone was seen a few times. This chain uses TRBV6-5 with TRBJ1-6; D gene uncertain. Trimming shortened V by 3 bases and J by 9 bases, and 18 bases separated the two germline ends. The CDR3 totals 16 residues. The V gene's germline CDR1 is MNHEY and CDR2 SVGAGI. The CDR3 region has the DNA TGTGCCAGCAGTTATACGGCCGGGGTCCGGAGTTCACCCCTCCACTTT. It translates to CASSYTAGVRSSPLHF.

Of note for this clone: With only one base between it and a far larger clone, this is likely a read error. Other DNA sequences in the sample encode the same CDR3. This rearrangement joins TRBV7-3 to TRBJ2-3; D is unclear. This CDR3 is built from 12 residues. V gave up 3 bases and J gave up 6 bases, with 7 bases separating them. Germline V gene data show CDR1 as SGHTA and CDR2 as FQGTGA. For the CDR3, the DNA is TGTGCCAGCAGCTTCCTCAGGGATACGCAGTATTTT. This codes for CASSFLRDTQYF.

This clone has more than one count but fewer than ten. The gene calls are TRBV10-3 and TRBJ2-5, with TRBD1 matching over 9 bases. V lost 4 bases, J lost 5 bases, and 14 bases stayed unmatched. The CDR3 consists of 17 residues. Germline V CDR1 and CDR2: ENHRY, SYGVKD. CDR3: CAISGAPGQGPEETQYF. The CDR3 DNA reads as TGTGCCATCAGTGGGGCTCCGGGACAGGGACCCGAGGAGACCCAGTACTTC.

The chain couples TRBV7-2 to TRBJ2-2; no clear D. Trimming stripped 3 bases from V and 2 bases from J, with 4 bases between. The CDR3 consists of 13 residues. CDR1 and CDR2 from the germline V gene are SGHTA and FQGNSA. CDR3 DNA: TGTGCCAGCAGCTTTCCTAACACCGGGGAGCTGTTTTTT. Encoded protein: CASSFPNTGELFF. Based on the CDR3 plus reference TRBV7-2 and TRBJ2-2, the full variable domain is GAGVSQSPSNKVTEKGKDVELRCDPISGHTALYWYRQSLGQGLEFLIYFQGNSAPDKSGLPSDRFSAERTGGSVSTLTIQRTQQEDSAVYLCASSFPNTGELFFGEGSRLTVL.

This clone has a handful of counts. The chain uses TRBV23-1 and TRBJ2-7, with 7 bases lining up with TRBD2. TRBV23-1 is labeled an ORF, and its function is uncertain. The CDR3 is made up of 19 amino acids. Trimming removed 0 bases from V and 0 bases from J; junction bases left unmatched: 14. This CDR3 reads CASSQSSSMSGASSYEQYF. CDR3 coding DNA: TGCGCCAGCAGTCAATCGTCCAGCATGAGCGGGGCGAGCTCCTACGAGCAGTACTTC.

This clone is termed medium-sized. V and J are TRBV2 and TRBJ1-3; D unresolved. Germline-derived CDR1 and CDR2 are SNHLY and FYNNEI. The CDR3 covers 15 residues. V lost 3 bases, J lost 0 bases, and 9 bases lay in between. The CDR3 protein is CASSEGRSSGNTIYF. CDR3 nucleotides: TGTGCCAGCAGTGAGGGCAGGAGCTCTGGAAACACCATATATTTT.

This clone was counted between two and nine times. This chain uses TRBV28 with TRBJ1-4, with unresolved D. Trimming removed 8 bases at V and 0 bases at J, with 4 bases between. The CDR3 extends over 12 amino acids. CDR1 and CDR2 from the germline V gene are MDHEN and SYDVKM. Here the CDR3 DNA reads TGTGCCAGCGAGGCAACTAATGAAAAACTGTTTTTT. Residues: CASEATNEKLFF.

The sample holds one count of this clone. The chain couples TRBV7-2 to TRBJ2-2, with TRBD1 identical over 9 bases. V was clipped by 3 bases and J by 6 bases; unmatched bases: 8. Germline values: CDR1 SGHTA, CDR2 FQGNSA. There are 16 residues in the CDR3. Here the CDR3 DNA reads TGTGCCAGCAGCTTCTCCGGGACAGGGAGTTCCGGGGAGCTGTTTTTT. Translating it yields CASSFSGTGSSGELFF.

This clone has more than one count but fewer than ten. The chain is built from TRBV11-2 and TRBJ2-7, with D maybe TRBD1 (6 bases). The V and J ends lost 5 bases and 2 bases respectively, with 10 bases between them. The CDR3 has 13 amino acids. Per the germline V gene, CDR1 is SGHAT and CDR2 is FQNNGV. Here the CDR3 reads CASSPDRTYEQYF. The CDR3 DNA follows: TGTGCCAGCAGCCCGGACAGAACCTACGAGCAGTACTTC.

The CDR3 bases are TGCAGTGCTATAGGGGCAGAGACCCAGTACTTC. It yields the protein CSAIGAETQYF. This chain uses TRBV20-1 with TRBJ2-5, with D possibly being TRBD1 (5 bases). CDR1 and CDR2 from the germline V gene are DFQATT and SNEGSKA (reference sequence). The CDR3 totals 11 residues. The ends were cut back, 4 bases at V and 4 bases at J, with 7 bases in the middle.

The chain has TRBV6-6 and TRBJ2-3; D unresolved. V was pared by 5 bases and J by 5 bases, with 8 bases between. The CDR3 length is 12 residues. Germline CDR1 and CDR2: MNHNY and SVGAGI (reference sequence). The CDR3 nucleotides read TGTGCCAGCAGTCCGACCGAAGATACGCAGTATTTT. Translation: CASSPTEDTQYF.

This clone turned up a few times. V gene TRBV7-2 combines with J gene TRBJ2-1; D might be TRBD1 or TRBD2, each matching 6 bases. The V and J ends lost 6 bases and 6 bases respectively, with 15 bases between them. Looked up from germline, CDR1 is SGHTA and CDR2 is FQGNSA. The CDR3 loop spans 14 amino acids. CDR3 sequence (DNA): TGTGCCAGCAGATCGCTGAAGGGGGGCAATGAGCAGTTCTTC. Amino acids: CASRSLKGGNEQFF.

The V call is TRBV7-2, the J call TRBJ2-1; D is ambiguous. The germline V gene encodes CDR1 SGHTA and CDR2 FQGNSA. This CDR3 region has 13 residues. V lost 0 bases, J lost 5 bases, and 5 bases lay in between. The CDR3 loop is CASSLARHNEQFF. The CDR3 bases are TGTGCCAGCAGCTTAGCACGGCACAATGAGCAGTTCTTC. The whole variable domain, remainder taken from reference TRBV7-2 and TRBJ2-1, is GAGVSQSPSNKVTEKGKDVELRCDPISGHTALYWYRQSLGQGLEFLIYFQGNSAPDKSGLPSDRFSAERTGGSVSTLTIQRTQQEDSAVYLCASSLARHNEQFFGPGTRLTVL.